Given below is one T cell receptor (beta chain) in context. This entry is derived from a study of cytomegalovirus exposure and HLA in healthy donors. This CDR3 contains 12 residues. Germline assignment: CDR1 SNHLY and CDR2 FYNNEI. V was clipped by 6 bases and J by 8 bases, with 11 bases between them. The study ran its PCR with 60 Vbeta and 13 Jbeta primers. Using immunoSEQ multiplex PCR, the repertoire was profiled, and TCRdb retains in-frame clones only, with some absent. In total, the table holds 25,000 to 30,000 clones. The clonotype was recovered from a man aged 25 to 40 in good health and CMV-seronegative. Sequencing input: PBMCs. The chain uses TRBV2 and TRBJ2-1; a weak D match, TRBD1 (5 bases). CDR3 region: CASSPQGDEQFF. Written as DNA, the CDR3 is TGTGCCAGCAGCCCCCAGGGCGATGAGCAGTTCTTC.